A single T cell receptor beta chain is shown here with its context. Its antigen is undetermined. This specimen belongs to a study of cytomegalovirus exposure and HLA in healthy donors. Findings of the study overall: A link between a missense DCLRE1C variant and TCR beta V- and J-gene trimming emerged from a later analysis. Cytomegalovirus-associated TCR beta chains were listed, numbering roughly 150. The productive fraction for most TCR beta V segments was about 87% or about 30% in an earlier analysis.

Germline lookup yields CDR1 SGHRS and CDR2 YFSETQ. This CDR3 comprises 15 residues. Trimming stripped 0 bases from V and 3 bases from J, with 12 bases between. PCR employed 60 Vbeta and 13 Jbeta primers. Sequencing used immunoSEQ multiplex PCR; TCRdb keeps in-frame clones, though not all of them. The sample has approximately 35,000 clones, 55% to 80% seen once. This clonotype was obtained from a man in his forties in good health and CMV-seropositive. The material sequenced was PBMCs. This chain connects TRBV5-1 to TRBJ2-5, with a tentative D call TRBD1 (5 bases). CDR3 loop: CASSLGAGWEETQYF. CDR3 nucleotide sequence: TGCGCCAGCAGCTTGGGGGCAGGGTGGGAAGAGACCCAGTACTTC.